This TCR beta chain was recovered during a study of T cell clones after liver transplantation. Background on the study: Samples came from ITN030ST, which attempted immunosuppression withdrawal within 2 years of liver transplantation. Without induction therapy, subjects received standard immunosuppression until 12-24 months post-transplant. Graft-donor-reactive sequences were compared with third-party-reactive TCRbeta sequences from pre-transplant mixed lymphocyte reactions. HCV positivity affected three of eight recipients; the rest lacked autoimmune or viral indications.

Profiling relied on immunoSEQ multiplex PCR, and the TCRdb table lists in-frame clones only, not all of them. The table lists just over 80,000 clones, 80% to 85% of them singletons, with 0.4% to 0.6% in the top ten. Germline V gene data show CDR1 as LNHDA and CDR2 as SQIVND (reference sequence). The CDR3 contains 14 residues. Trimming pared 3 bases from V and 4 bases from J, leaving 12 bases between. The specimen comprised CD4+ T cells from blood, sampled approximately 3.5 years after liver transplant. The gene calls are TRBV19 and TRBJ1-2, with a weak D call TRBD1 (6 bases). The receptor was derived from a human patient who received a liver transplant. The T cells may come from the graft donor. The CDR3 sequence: CASSIRDKLYGYTF. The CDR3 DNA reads TGTGCCAGTAGTATCCGGGACAAACTCTATGGCTACACCTTC.